Each of the 16 T cell receptor beta chains below was sequenced from the same sample in a study of T cell responses to AZD1222 COVID-19 vaccine. Here immunoSEQ multiplex PCR was the method, and the copy in TCRdb shows in-frame clones only, minus some. The sample holds more than 150,000 clones, 94% seen once. Specimen: peripheral blood, collected on day 0 of AZD1222 vaccination. The receptor set was obtained from an adult in good health.

The rearrangement joins TRBV12-5 to TRBJ1-2; D is unclear. With 6 bases removed from V and 9 bases from J, the gap between germline ends came to 17 bases. Germline CDR1 reads LGHNT; CDR2 reads FRNRAP. This CDR3 region has 13 residues. As DNA, the CDR3 is TGTGCTAGTGGCTTGTCCAGGAGGTCTAGCTACACCTTC. It encodes CASGLSRRSSYTF.

This sequence joins TRBV19 and TRBJ1-2; 7 bases are shared with TRBD1. This CDR3 is built from 13 residues. From germline, CDR1 is LNHDA and CDR2 SQIVND (reference sequence). V lost 3 bases, J lost 2 bases, and 0 bases stayed unmatched. The CDR3: CASSMTGNYGYTF. The DNA of the CDR3 is TGTGCCAGTAGTATGACAGGGAACTATGGCTACACCTTC.

This clone was seen a few times. The chain carries TRBV2 and TRBJ1-3; 8 bases fit TRBD1. Trimming at V came to 8 bases and at J to 4 bases, leaving 13 bases not matched to a gene. CDR3 length: 16 residues. The germline V gene encodes CDR1 SNHLY and CDR2 FYNNEI. The chain's CDR3 is CASSWRTGPSGNTIYF. CDR3 nucleotide sequence: TGTGCCAGCTCCTGGAGGACAGGGCCATCCGGAAACACCATATATTTT.

This chain uses TRBV27 with TRBJ2-4, with a tentative D call TRBD1 (5 bases). The CDR3 is 17 amino acids. Germline V gene lookup returns CDR1 MNHEY and CDR2 SMNVEV (reference sequence). Deletions cut 8 bases from V and 0 bases from J, with 20 bases between. CDR3 nucleotide sequence: TGTGCCAGCGCTCCAGACTCGACAGTTCTAGCCAAAAACATTCAGTACTTC. Translated, it gives CASAPDSTVLAKNIQYF.

The V gene is TRBV7-9, the J gene TRBJ1-2, with D unclear. Germline values: CDR1 SEHNR, CDR2 FQNEAQ (reference sequence). The V end was cut by 6 bases, the J end by 4 bases, with 18 bases between. The CDR3 spans 15 residues. The CDR3: CASSMTSNYAYGYTF. In DNA form, the CDR3 reads TGTGCCAGCAGTATGACGTCGAACTACGCCTATGGCTACACCTTC.

The V gene is TRBV7-3, the J gene TRBJ1-6; possibly TRBD1 for D (6 bases). Germline CDR1 reads SGHTA; CDR2 reads FQGTGA. The CDR3 spans 13 residues. Trimming pared 5 bases from V and 7 bases from J, leaving 9 bases between. CDR3: CASSRDRNSPLHF. CDR3 in DNA: TGTGCCAGCAGCCGAGACAGGAATTCACCCCTCCACTTT.

The chain combines TRBV10-3 with TRBJ2-2; 10 nucleotides line up with TRBD1. V was clipped by 10 bases and J by 4 bases; unmatched bases: 12. Germline-derived CDR1 and CDR2 are ENHRY and SYGVKD. The CDR3 runs to 16 residues. The CDR3, as DNA: TGTGCCACCCGCGACGGACAGGGGGGAGCCACCGGGGAGCTGTTTTTT. This codes for CATRDGQGGATGELFF.

The chain carries TRBV18 and TRBJ2-2; TRBD2 might be the D (5 bases). This CDR3 region has 15 residues. Deletions cut 3 bases from V and 5 bases from J, with 13 bases between. Germline CDR1 KGHSH, CDR2 LQKENI. The CDR3 loop is CASSPPLRATGELFF. CDR3 coding DNA: TGTGCCAGCTCACCGCCTTTGAGGGCTACCGGGGAGCTGTTTTTT.

The V call is TRBV3-1 (or the pseudogene TRBV3-2), the J call TRBJ1-6, with D perhaps matching TRBD1 (5 bases). CDR1 is LGHDT and CDR2 is YNNKEL in the germline V gene (reference sequence). Trimming shortened V by 1 base and J by 10 bases, and 14 bases separated the two germline ends. The CDR3 is made up of 15 amino acids. CDR3 loop: CASSQVSGYGSPLHF. The CDR3 DNA reads as TGTGCCAGCAGCCAAGTCTCAGGGTACGGGTCACCCCTCCACTTT.

The rearrangement uses TRBV3-1 (or the pseudogene TRBV3-2) and TRBJ2-7; 9 bases agree with TRBD2. V lost 0 bases to trimming and J lost 7 bases; unmatched junction nucleotides: 7. Germline V lookup: CDR1 LGHDT, CDR2 YNNKEL (reference sequence). The CDR3 is 15 amino acids. CDR3 loop: CASSQELAGPREQYF. The CDR3, as DNA: TGTGCCAGCAGCCAAGAGCTAGCGGGGCCTAGGGAGCAGTACTTC.

This clone has just one count. V gene TRBV4-1 combines with J gene TRBJ2-3; weak D call: TRBD2 (6 bases). The CDR3 runs 14 residues. Germline V gene sequence: CDR1 MGHRA, CDR2 YSYEKL. With 4 bases removed from V and 4 bases from J, the gap between germline ends came to 12 bases. This chain's CDR3 is CASSRSPGADTQYF. CDR3 nucleotide sequence: TGCGCCAGCAGCCGTTCCCCGGGGGCAGATACGCAGTATTTT.

The rearrangement uses TRBV6-5 and TRBJ1-1; 8 bases are shared with TRBD1. Germline V lookup: CDR1 MNHEY, CDR2 SVGAGI. Trimming at V came to 7 bases and at J to 3 bases, leaving 1 base not matched to a gene. The CDR3 sequence is 12 residues long. CDR3 residues: CASKTGDTEAFF. As DNA, the CDR3 is TGTGCCAGCAAGACAGGGGACACTGAAGCTTTCTTT.

This rearrangement joins TRBV5-5 to TRBJ2-7; no reliable D call. The CDR3 is 14 amino acids. Germline V gives CDR1 SGHKS, CDR2 YYEKEE (reference sequence). Trimming took off 4 bases at V and 2 bases at J, with 13 bases between the two ends. This CDR3 reads CASSPPVRPYEQYF. CDR3 DNA sequence: TGTGCCAGCAGCCCCCCAGTTAGGCCCTACGAGCAGTACTTC. Filled out from reference TRBV5-5 and TRBJ2-7, the complete variable domain reads DAGVTQSPTHLIKTRGQQVTLRCSPISGHKSVSWYQQVLGQGPQFIFQYYEKEERGRGNFPDRFSARQFPNYSSELNVNALLLGDSALYLCASSPPVRPYEQYFGPGTRLTVT.

The chain has TRBV19 and TRBJ1-2; D perhaps matches TRBD1 (5 bases). Germline CDR1 is LNHDA and CDR2 is SQIVND (reference sequence). The CDR3 sequence is 11 residues long. The germline V and J ends were trimmed by 10 bases and 6 bases, with 12 bases remaining between them. As DNA, the CDR3 is TGTGCCACTTCCCCAGGGAATGGCTACACCTTC. This gives the protein CATSPGNGYTF.

This sequence joins TRBV12-3 or TRBV12-4 and TRBJ1-5; D is ambiguous. This CDR3 is built from 13 residues. Deletions cut 3 bases from V and 3 bases from J, with 6 bases between. Here the CDR3 DNA reads TGTGCCAGCAGTTTTAGGGTCAATCAGCCCCAGCATTTT. Its translation is CASSFRVNQPQHF.

V and J are TRBV4-1 and TRBJ2-4; D possibly corresponds to TRBD1 (5 bases). The CDR3 is 15 residues long. From germline, CDR1 is MGHRA and CDR2 YSYEKL. V lost 0 bases and J lost 8, with 14 bases in between. The CDR3 sequence: CASSQEGRARDIQYF. The CDR3 DNA sequence: TGCGCCAGCAGCCAAGAGGGCAGGGCGCGAGACATTCAGTACTTC.